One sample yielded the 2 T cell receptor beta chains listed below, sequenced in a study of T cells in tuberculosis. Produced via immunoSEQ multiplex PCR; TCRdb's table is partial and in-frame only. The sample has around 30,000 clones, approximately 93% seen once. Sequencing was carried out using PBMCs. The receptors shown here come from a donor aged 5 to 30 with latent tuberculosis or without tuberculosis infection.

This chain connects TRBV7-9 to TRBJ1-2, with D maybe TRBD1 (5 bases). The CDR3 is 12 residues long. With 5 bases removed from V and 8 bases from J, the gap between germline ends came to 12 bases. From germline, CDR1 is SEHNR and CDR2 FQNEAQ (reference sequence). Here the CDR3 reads CASSEDYRGYTF. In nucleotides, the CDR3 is TGTGCCAGCAGCGAGGACTACAGGGGCTACACCTTC.

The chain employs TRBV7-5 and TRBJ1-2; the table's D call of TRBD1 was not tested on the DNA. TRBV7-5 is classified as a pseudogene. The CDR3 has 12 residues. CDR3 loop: CVRSFFRYGYTF. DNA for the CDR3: TGTGTCAGAAGCTTCTTCAGATATGGCTACACCTTC.